This T cell receptor (beta chain) comes out of a study of blood T cell repertoires in COVID-19. Deletions cut 7 bases from V and 8 bases from J, with 17 bases between. Germline V gene lookup returns CDR1 MNHEY and CDR2 SVGAGI. The CDR3 totals 13 residues. TCRdb keeps only in-frame clones here, not all; method: immunoSEQ multiplex PCR. The table records roughly 36,000 clones, 94% of them present only once. The sequenced material came from peripheral blood. The J gene is TRBJ1-1, the V gene TRBV6-5, with D possibly being TRBD1 (6 bases). The receptor comes from a human donor with active COVID-19. The donor label of this sample is uncertain. In DNA, the CDR3 is TGTGCCAGCACCCAGGCCAGGGGATCGGAAGCTTTCTTT. This codes for CASTQARGSEAFF.